These 25 T cell receptor beta chains share one sample of origin, sequenced in a study of molecular identifiers for immune sequencing clone quantification. TCRdb reanalysed the PCR reads using MiXCR and keeps one entry per CDR3 protein. The sample has a few hundred thousand distinct CDR3 sequences, around 23% seen once; the top ten hold roughly 0.77%. The source material was naive CD8+ T cells from blood, with Jurkat cell RNA spiked in. Specified subset: FACS-sorted CD8+CD4-CCR7+CD45RA+ naive T cells. The receptor source for this set is a human donor in good health. Some libraries in this study had Jurkat cell RNA spiked in.

This clonotype has at least ten counts. The chain is built from TRBV7-9 and TRBJ2-4; possibly TRBD2 for D (5 bases). Trimming stripped 5 bases from V and 8 bases from J, with 16 bases between. The CDR3 totals 14 residues. Germline V gene lookup returns CDR1 SEHNR and CDR2 FQNEAQ (reference sequence). This chain's CDR3 is CASSPTPEADIQYF. In DNA form, the CDR3 reads TGTGCCAGCAGCCCAACGCCTGAAGCGGACATTCAGTACTTC.

This clonotype was detected many times. The chain couples TRBV28 to TRBJ2-3, with a weak D call TRBD2 (6 bases). V gave up 8 bases and J gave up 0 bases, with 18 bases separating them. The germline gives CDR1 MDHEN, CDR2 SYDVKM. The CDR3 covers 16 residues. DNA for the CDR3: TGTGCCAGCGTGGGCCCCCGGGACTCAAGCACAGATACGCAGTATTTT. It translates to CASVGPRDSSTDTQYF.

The gene calls are TRBV5-5 and TRBJ2-3; 15 nucleotides agree with TRBD2. This CDR3 contains 19 residues. Germline CDR1 reads SGHKS; CDR2 reads YYEKEE (reference sequence). V lost 1 base to trimming and J lost 0 bases; unmatched junction nucleotides: 6. CDR3 residues: CASSLKGLAGGLSTDTQYF. The CDR3, as DNA: TGTGCCAGCAGCTTGAAAGGACTAGCGGGAGGGTTAAGCACAGATACGCAGTATTTT.

This clonotype appeared many times. The chain carries TRBV19 and TRBJ1-5; D ambiguous. The CDR3 runs to 14 residues. With 1 base removed from V and 4 bases from J, the gap between germline ends came to 8 bases. The germline gives CDR1 LNHDA, CDR2 SQIVND (reference sequence). The CDR3 DNA follows: TGTGCCAGTAGTATAGGTCGAGGGAATCAGCCCCAGCATTTT. Translation: CASSIGRGNQPQHF.

The chain employs TRBV5-1 and TRBJ1-1; D may be TRBD1 (5 bases). The germline gives CDR1 SGHRS, CDR2 YFSETQ. The CDR3 contains 13 residues. Trimming took off 4 bases at V and 8 bases at J, with 15 bases between the two ends. The CDR3 nucleotides read TGCGCCAGCAGCGCCGAACAGGAAAGAGAAGCTTTCTTT. Translating gives CASSAEQEREAFF.

The rearrangement joins TRBV6-5 to TRBJ2-7; 9 nucleotides match TRBD1. The CDR3 runs to 14 residues. CDR1 MNHEY and CDR2 SVGAGI come from the germline V gene. V gave up 6 bases and J gave up 5 bases; unmatched junction bases: 8. The CDR3 sequence is CASSPGQGSDEQYF. The DNA for the CDR3 is TGTGCCAGCAGCCCGGGACAGGGTAGCGACGAGCAGTACTTC.

Many counts were recorded for this clonotype. The chain has TRBV2 and TRBJ2-7; TRBD1 matches at 7 bases. The V and J ends lost 11 bases and 3 bases, in that order; junction bases with no gene match: 10. Germline V lookup: CDR1 SNHLY, CDR2 FYNNEI. The CDR3 is made up of 13 amino acids. Here the CDR3 DNA reads TGTGCCGTCAACAGGGGTGCTGGCTACGAGCAGTACTTC. As protein: CAVNRGAGYEQYF.

V is TRBV7-2 and J is TRBJ2-7; 10 nucleotides line up with TRBD2. Looked up from germline, CDR1 is SGHTA and CDR2 is FQGNSA. V gave up 6 bases and J gave up 5 bases; unmatched junction bases: 7. This CDR3 comprises 14 residues. The CDR3 is CASRDSGGADEQYF. In DNA form, the CDR3 reads TGTGCCAGCAGAGACAGCGGGGGGGCCGACGAGCAGTACTTC.

This clonotype was counted between two and nine times. The rearrangement uses TRBV29-1 and TRBJ2-7; TRBD2 aligns across 10 bases. Germline V gene sequence: CDR1 SQVTM, CDR2 ANQGSEA. Losses at the gene ends were 1 base for V and 3 bases for J; bases not matched to a gene: 3. This CDR3 has 14 residues. CDR3 sequence reads: CSVEGLAGVYEQYF. CDR3 DNA sequence: TGCAGCGTTGAAGGTCTAGCGGGAGTCTACGAGCAGTACTTC.

This chain links TRBV7-9 with TRBJ2-5, with 9 bases identical to TRBD1. The length of the CDR3 is 15 residues. The germline V gene encodes CDR1 SEHNR and CDR2 FQNEAQ (reference sequence). The V gene end was trimmed by 5 bases and the J gene end by 4 bases; junction bases not matched to a gene: 8. The CDR3 DNA follows: TGTGCCAGCAGCGATGGACAGGGGCTAAGAGAGACCCAGTACTTC. This encodes CASSDGQGLRETQYF.

This clonotype has just a few counts. V and J are TRBV9 and TRBJ1-1; D is undetermined. CDR1 SGDLS and CDR2 YYNGEE come from the germline V gene. The CDR3 is made up of 15 amino acids. Trimming shortened V by 0 bases and J by 0 bases, and 9 bases separated the two germline ends. CDR3 bases: TGTGCCAGCAGCGTAGTTGGAAACCTGAACACTGAAGCTTTCTTT. Protein product: CASSVVGNLNTEAFF.

This chain connects TRBV6-5 to TRBJ2-7, with 14 nucleotides matching TRBD2. J gave up 6 bases and V 4 bases, and 5 bases lay outside the gene matches. The CDR3 totals 15 residues. The germline CDR1 and CDR2 sequences are MNHEY and SVGAGI. CDR3 sequence (DNA): TGTGCCAGCAGTTCCGGGACTAGCGGGAGAGCCGAGCAGTACTTC. It is translated as CASSSGTSGRAEQYF.

This clonotype showed up many times. V usage is TRBV20-1 and J usage is TRBJ2-7, with D perhaps matching TRBD2 (6 bases). Trimming stripped 3 bases from V and 2 bases from J, with 11 bases between. Germline V CDR1 and CDR2: DFQATT, SNEGSKA (reference sequence). The CDR3 runs to 13 residues. CDR3 sequence reads: CSASWEATYEQYF. CDR3 sequence (DNA): TGCAGTGCTAGCTGGGAGGCTACCTACGAGCAGTACTTC.

This clonotype was observed many times. The CDR3 protein is CSVRSRLGADTQYF. CDR3 DNA: TGCAGCGTCCGCTCCCGCTTAGGGGCAGATACGCAGTATTTT. The J gene is TRBJ2-3, the V gene TRBV29-1; tentative D call: TRBD1 (5 bases). This CDR3 has 14 residues. Germline V gene lookup returns CDR1 SQVTM and CDR2 ANQGSEA. Deletions cut 6 bases from V and 4 bases from J, with 17 bases between.

V gene TRBV19 combines with J gene TRBJ2-2; 9 positions agree with TRBD2. J lost 4 bases, V lost 7 bases, and 7 bases had no gene match. The CDR3 sequence is 15 residues long. Germline assignment: CDR1 LNHDA and CDR2 SQIVND (reference sequence). The CDR3 loop reads CASTLSGRGTGELFF. In nucleotides, the CDR3 is TGTGCCAGTACCCTTAGCGGGAGAGGCACCGGGGAGCTGTTTTTT.

In its sample, this clonotype was seen a few times. CDR3 sequence (DNA): TGCGCCAGCAGCTTGGAACGGGCGGGAACTCTAGCCAAAAACATTCAGTACTTC. Its protein is CASSLERAGTLAKNIQYF. The chain carries TRBV5-1 and TRBJ2-4, with D possibly being TRBD2 (6 bases). CDR1 SGHRS and CDR2 YFSETQ come from the germline V gene. V lost 0 bases, J lost 0 bases, and 16 bases lay in between. The CDR3 is made up of 18 amino acids.

This sequence joins TRBV7-9 and TRBJ2-5; possible D gene TRBD2, 7 bases. Germline V gene lookup returns CDR1 SEHNR and CDR2 FQNEAQ (reference sequence). Trimming shortened V by 10 bases and J by 1 base, and 16 bases separated the two germline ends. The CDR3 runs 14 residues. In nucleotides, the CDR3 is TGTGCCACCAGGAGGGGGGGGATCCAAGAGACCCAGTACTTC. It codes for CATRRGGIQETQYF.

This clonotype showed up just a few times. This rearrangement joins TRBV5-1 to TRBJ2-7; D is ambiguous. V shed 2 bases and J shed 5 bases, with 14 bases lying between them. Germline V gene lookup returns CDR1 SGHRS and CDR2 YFSETQ. This CDR3 contains 14 residues. In DNA form, the CDR3 reads TGCGCCAGCAGCTTTGACTTCCAACGGGACGAGCAGTACTTC. It encodes CASSFDFQRDEQYF.

This clonotype was seen more than once but under ten times. The chain recombines TRBV28 with TRBJ1-4; D gene uncertain. The V gene's germline CDR1 is MDHEN and CDR2 SYDVKM. The V gene lost 6 bases and the J gene lost 7 bases, with 12 bases spanning the gap. There are 13 residues in the CDR3. CDR3 bases: TGTGCCAGCAGCCTTGACACGCTTGAAAAACTGTTTTTT. Translated, it gives CASSLDTLEKLFF.

There are many counts of this clonotype. The chain combines TRBV29-1 with TRBJ1-1; TRBD1 is a possible D gene (5 bases). CDR1 SQVTM and CDR2 ANQGSEA come from the germline V gene. V was shortened by 2 bases and J by 0 bases, with 10 bases between the two germline ends. CDR3 length equals 14 residues. CDR3 coding DNA: TGCAGCGTTGAATCTCAGGGAATGAACACTGAAGCTTTCTTT. Residues: CSVESQGMNTEAFF.

This chain links TRBV5-6 with TRBJ2-1; TRBD1 matches 8 bases. The CDR3 length is 15 residues. Germline V CDR1 and CDR2: SGHDT, YYEEEE. V was clipped by 3 bases and J by 5 bases; unmatched bases: 7. As DNA, the CDR3 is TGTGCCAGCAGCTCGCTGCCGGGACAGGACAATGAGCAGTTCTTC. Protein sequence: CASSSLPGQDNEQFF.

The rearrangement joins TRBV18 to TRBJ2-6, with 10 bases fitting TRBD1. The CDR3 loop spans 22 amino acids. Trimming took 0 bases from V and 0 from J; bases not matched to a gene: 14. Germline V gene sequence: CDR1 KGHSH, CDR2 LQKENI. The CDR3 sequence: CASSPPGTGVVRYPSGANVLTF. Written as DNA, the CDR3 is TGTGCCAGCTCACCACCCGGGACAGGGGTAGTTAGGTACCCCTCTGGGGCCAACGTCCTGACTTTC.

This sequence joins TRBV28 and TRBJ2-5, with unresolved D. CDR1 MDHEN and CDR2 SYDVKM come from the germline V gene. The CDR3 runs 12 residues. V lost 2 bases and J 3 bases, leaving 4 bases between the germline ends. The DNA for the CDR3 is TGTGCCAGCAGTTTACGCGAAGAGACCCAGTACTTC. Protein: CASSLREETQYF.

As concerns this clonotype: A read error may be the cause here, since a much bigger clone is one base away. The CDR3 coding sequence is TGTGCCAGCAGCCAAGAGGCTCGAAGCCCTGAAGCTTACTTT. Its translation is CASSQEARSPEAYF. J is TRBJ1-1 and V is TRBV14; D not certain. The CDR3 length is 14 residues. CDR1 is SGHDN, CDR2 FVKESK, per germline.

The V call is TRBV6-5, the J call TRBJ2-1, with TRBD2 as a possible D gene (5 bases). This CDR3 has 14 amino acids. Looked up from germline, CDR1 is MNHEY and CDR2 is SVGAGI. V was shortened by 6 bases and J by 8 bases, with 17 bases between the two germline ends. CDR3 region: CASRFTSGGYEQFF. The CDR3 region has the DNA TGTGCCAGCAGGTTCACTAGTGGTGGTTATGAGCAGTTCTTC.